This record concerns one T cell receptor (beta chain) sequence. Its antigen has not been determined. Base qualities were left out, and no much larger clone turns up one base away. The data stem from a study of ipilimumab plus nivolumab after autologous stem cell transplantation (dated by TCRdb to the early 2020s). At the level of the whole study: Trial patients received a median of roughly five ipilimumab doses and 8 nivolumab doses. High-risk transplant-naive patients and patients relapsing within 3 years of a first autologous transplant were included in the myeloma cohort. Patients undergoing autologous transplant for high-risk diffuse large B cell lymphoma, mature T cell lymphoma, or multiple myeloma were enrolled in the trial. The intent-to-treat population of the trial consisted of roughly 38 patients. Here is what the overall study found, with its caveats: The authors concluded that combined checkpoint inhibition appeared tolerable when used as consolidation after transplant. Per the authors, a biologic rationale for further study of the post-transplant checkpoint inhibition approach was offered by T cell receptor repertoire, regulatory T cell phenotype and gut microbiota profiles.

The CDR3 goes from the cysteine to the phenylalanine over 15 residues. Just the 45-base CDR3 DNA is kept, in frame starting at base 1. CDR1 and CDR2 were assigned from the germline V gene as MGHRA and YSYEKL. Trimming costs V 1 base and J 4 bases, and their ends lie 11 bases apart. The library was produced with the immunoSEQ multiplex PCR assay. TCRdb re-hosts the immuneACCESS table, in-frame sequences only. Its copies lack some clones; in the studies checked, an unresolved V gene accounts for under half of them, and the cause for the rest is not known. Across this sample there are several thousand clones, with roughly 79% seen only once. The ten largest clones capture approximately 15% of the sample. Checkpoint therapy was initiated 14 to 28 days after autologous transplant, and ipilimumab was administered at 1 mg/kg intravenously on day 1 of selected weeks. Nivolumab was administered at 3 mg/kg intravenously on day 1 of weeks 1, 4, 7, 10, and every two weeks through week 26. This was a Phase Ib clinical trial that tested ipilimumab plus nivolumab, given as combined checkpoint inhibition, for consolidation following autologous stem cell transplantation.

The receptor's source is a male donor with multiple myeloma. The input for sequencing was PBMCs, taken in a trial of ipilimumab plus nivolumab as post-transplant consolidation. The chain joins TRBV4-1 to TRBJ2-1, and possibly TRBD1, on 5 matching bases. The CDR3 reads CASSQGRAGYNEQFF. DNA sequence: TGCGCCAGCAGCCAAGGTAGGGCAGGGTACAATGAGCAGTTCTTC.